This entry lists 21 T cell receptor beta chains sequenced from one sample in a study of T cells after yellow fever vaccination. TCRdb independently ran MiXCR on the 5' RACE reads; one entry per CDR3 protein. In the table there are 500,000 to 650,000 distinct CDR3 sequences, 17% of which are singletons. This specimen was PBMCs, taken about 5 days after the first yellow fever vaccination. These receptor sequences come from a man aged 18-30 years who received the YFV17D yellow fever vaccine.

This clonotype was seen repeatedly, ten times or more. J is TRBJ1-1 and V is TRBV5-1; a weak D match, TRBD1 (6 bases). This CDR3 region has 13 residues. Germline V gene sequence: CDR1 SGHRS, CDR2 YFSETQ. Trimming cost V 5 bases and J 7 bases, with 15 bases left between them. The CDR3 protein is CASRGLGQLEAFF. CDR3 DNA sequence: TGCGCCAGCAGGGGATTAGGACAGCTTGAAGCTTTCTTT.

The chain is built from TRBV15 and TRBJ2-3; 9 bases align to TRBD2. Trimming removed 3 bases from V and 5 bases from J; junction bases left unmatched: 12. CDR3 length: 17 amino acids. Germline values: CDR1 LNHNV, CDR2 YYDKDF (reference sequence). CDR3 amino acids: CATSRGPGGGARDTQYF. The CDR3 DNA is TGTGCCACCAGCAGGGGACCGGGCGGGGGGGCCAGAGATACGCAGTATTTT.

This clonotype was seen only a few times. The gene calls are TRBV12-3 or TRBV12-4 and TRBJ2-7; TRBD2 agrees at 10 bases. CDR3 size: 15 residues. The V gene end was trimmed by 8 bases and the J gene end by 6 bases; junction bases not matched to a gene: 13. The CDR3 loop reads CASGKAPGLALEQYF. In nucleotides, the CDR3 is TGTGCCAGCGGCAAAGCTCCGGGACTAGCGCTCGAGCAGTACTTC.

This clonotype was counted a few times. The chain couples TRBV21-1 to TRBJ2-7; TRBD1 is the table's D call and was not checked against the DNA. TRBV21-1 is marked as a pseudogene. This CDR3 is 15 amino acids long. CDR3 protein: CASSNDRDRASEQYV. CDR3 nucleotide sequence: TGTGCCAGCAGCAATGATCGGGACAGGGCCTCCGAGCAGTACGTC.

The V gene is TRBV4-3, the J gene TRBJ2-7; 10 bases align to TRBD2. Germline V CDR1 and CDR2: LGHNA, YSLEER. The CDR3 length is 16 residues. J was trimmed by 7 bases and V by 0 bases; bases with no gene match: 9. DNA for the CDR3: TGCGCCAGCAGCCAAGATTCAGGAGCGGGGGGGCTTGAGCAGTACTTC. As protein: CASSQDSGAGGLEQYF.

This clonotype was detected only a few times. The V call is TRBV20-1, the J call TRBJ2-5, with TRBD2 identical over 8 bases. Germline CDR1 DFQATT, CDR2 SNEGSKA (reference sequence). The CDR3 contains 14 residues. V was clipped by 4 bases and J by 4 bases; unmatched bases: 8. The CDR3 here is CSAKRSGGVETQYF. The CDR3 bases are TGCAGTGCTAAACGGAGCGGGGGAGTAGAGACCCAGTACTTC.

The chain employs TRBV4-3 and TRBJ1-4; D is uncertain. V was pared by 5 bases and J by 2 bases, with 12 bases between. CDR1 and CDR2 from the germline V gene are LGHNA and YSLEER. The CDR3 is 15 residues long. The CDR3 sequence is CASSGRVVTNEKLFF. As DNA, the CDR3 is TGCGCCAGCAGCGGGAGGGTCGTGACTAATGAAAAACTGTTTTTT.

V and J are TRBV5-1 and TRBJ1-6, with 9 positions matching TRBD1. Per the germline V gene, CDR1 is SGHRS and CDR2 is YFSETQ. This CDR3 region has 19 residues. J was trimmed by 0 bases and V by 4 bases; bases with no gene match: 11. The CDR3, as DNA: TGCGCCAGCAGCCCGCGTGGACAGGGGTTCGGCTCCTATAATTCACCCCTCCACTTT. Translation: CASSPRGQGFGSYNSPLHF.

A few counts support this clonotype. This sequence joins TRBV6-1 and TRBJ2-7, with D possibly TRBD2 on 6 matching bases. Germline CDR1 reads MNHNS; CDR2 reads SASEGT. This CDR3 spans 16 amino acids. V lost 6 bases and J 0 bases, leaving 18 bases between the germline ends. CDR3 DNA sequence: TGTGCCAGCAGCCAAGCCGGAGGGCAGGCCTCCTACGAGCAGTACGTC. Amino acid sequence: CASSQAGGQASYEQYV.

The chain couples TRBV7-2 to TRBJ2-1; 12 positions match TRBD2. V dropped 2 bases and J dropped 8; count of bases not matched to a gene: 4. The CDR3 extends over 15 amino acids. In germline, CDR1 is SGHTA, CDR2 FQGNSA. In DNA, the CDR3 is TGTGCCAGCAGCTTACGGACTAGCGGGGTCGATGAGCAGTTCTTC. The encoded protein is CASSLRTSGVDEQFF.

For this clonotype: The junction departs from germline at one end; a sequencing error may be responsible. This chain joins TRBV7-2 and TRBJ2-2, with D hard to call. The length of the CDR3 is 13 residues. Germline V CDR1 and CDR2: SGHTA, FQGNSA. This chain's CDR3 is CASSSYVTEELFF. CDR3 DNA sequence: TGTGCCAGCAGCTCCTATGTTACCGAGGAGCTGTTTTTT.

This clonotype came up many times. The chain couples TRBV12-3 or TRBV12-4 to TRBJ1-6, with D tentatively TRBD1 (6 bases). V lost 6 bases to trimming and J lost 2 bases, with 14 bases between them. CDR3 size: 16 residues. CDR3 DNA sequence: TGTGCCAGCAGCCCGAGGGGGGATACCTATAATTCACCCCTCCACTTT. It encodes CASSPRGDTYNSPLHF.

V gene TRBV12-3 or TRBV12-4 combines with J gene TRBJ2-7, with D perhaps TRBD1 or TRBD2 (5 bases each). The V and J ends lost 5 bases and 7 bases respectively, with 12 bases between them. CDR3 length: 12 residues. This chain's CDR3 is CASSGTGLEQYF. Written as DNA, the CDR3 is TGTGCCAGCAGTGGGACCGGCTTAGAGCAGTACTTC.

This clonotype was counted a few times. The rearrangement uses TRBV4-1 and TRBJ1-5, with D unclear. The CDR3 consists of 14 residues. Germline loops: CDR1 MGHRA, CDR2 YSYEKL. V lost 0 bases and J 6 bases, leaving 9 bases between the germline ends. CDR3 in amino acids: CASSQEQATQPQHF. In DNA form, the CDR3 reads TGCGCCAGCAGCCAAGAGCAGGCAACTCAGCCCCAGCATTTT.

J is TRBJ2-1 and V is TRBV5-4, with D possibly matching TRBD1 (6 bases). Germline-derived CDR1 and CDR2 are SGHNT and YYREEE (reference sequence). This CDR3 is 17 amino acids long. V was clipped by 1 base and J by 0 bases, with 14 bases between them. The CDR3 spells CASSLYAGASSYNEQFF. DNA of the CDR3: TGTGCCAGCAGCTTGTATGCAGGGGCAAGCTCCTACAATGAGCAGTTCTTC.

This clonotype has ten or more counts. The V and J genes are TRBV2 and TRBJ2-3; 13 bases match TRBD2. Germline V lookup: CDR1 SNHLY, CDR2 FYNNEI. The CDR3 length is 13 residues. The V segment lost 7 bases and the J segment 14 bases; nucleotides outside the gene matches: 9. This CDR3 is CASIGLAGARRYF. CDR3 in DNA: TGTGCCAGCATTGGACTAGCGGGGGCACGGAGGTATTTT.

The gene calls are TRBV7-6 and TRBJ1-6; D not resolved. Germline V gene data show CDR1 as SGHVS and CDR2 as FNYEAQ. The CDR3 runs 15 residues. Between the trimmed V and J ends, which lost 5 bases and 7 bases, there was a span of 15 bases. CDR3 nucleotide sequence: TGTGCCAGCAGCAGCACACGGGGTAGGAATTCACCCCTCCACTTT. Its protein is CASSSTRGRNSPLHF.

The chain combines TRBV4-1 with TRBJ1-4, with D possibly being TRBD1 (5 bases). Trimming took off 6 bases at V and 8 bases at J, with 13 bases between the two ends. Per the germline V gene, CDR1 is MGHRA and CDR2 is YSYEKL. This CDR3 region has 13 residues. The CDR3 coding sequence is TGCGCCAGCAGTGTGACAGCGACAGAAAAACTGTTTTTT. It specifies CASSVTATEKLFF.

This clonotype was recorded only once. The V gene is TRBV4-1, the J gene TRBJ2-2; 9 nucleotides line up with TRBD2. Germline assignment: CDR1 MGHRA and CDR2 YSYEKL. With V trimmed by 5 bases and J by 6 bases, 16 bases remained unmatched. The CDR3 consists of 18 residues. Here the CDR3 reads CASSSFQKTLAGPGELFF. The CDR3 DNA reads as TGCGCCAGCAGCTCCTTCCAAAAAACGCTAGCGGGACCCGGGGAGCTGTTTTTT.

This clonotype came up a few times. The CDR3 sequence: CASSLRADRGSTEAFF. CDR3 coding DNA: TGTGCCAGCAGTTTGCGGGCGGACAGGGGTAGCACTGAAGCTTTCTTT. This rearrangement joins TRBV12-3 or TRBV12-4 to TRBJ1-1; 9 bases align to TRBD1. Germline trimming cut 3 bases from V and 4 bases from J; bases unmatched to any gene: 9. The CDR3 totals 16 residues.

The rearrangement joins TRBV28 to TRBJ2-5; tentatively, D is TRBD1 (5 bases). Trimming cost V 5 bases and J 5 bases, with 18 bases left between them. Germline CDR1 MDHEN, CDR2 SYDVKM. The CDR3 runs to 15 residues. This CDR3 is CASSPDSPRLETQYF. Here the CDR3 DNA reads TGTGCCAGCAGTCCCGACAGCCCCCGGCTGGAGACCCAGTACTTC.